Shown below are 9 T cell receptor beta chains from a single sample sequenced in a study of T cells after yellow fever vaccination. From the 5' RACE reads, TCRdb called clonotypes with MiXCR, one entry per CDR3 protein. This table holds some 300,000 distinct CDR3 sequences, 7% to 9% found once. The material sequenced was PBMCs, taken more than 40 days after the first yellow fever vaccination. The receptors come from a man aged 18 to 29 who received the YFV17D yellow fever vaccine.

This clonotype has more than one count but fewer than ten. The rearrangement uses TRBV20-1 and TRBJ1-2, with 7 bases lining up with TRBD1. The germline CDR1 and CDR2 sequences are DFQATT and SNEGSKA (reference sequence). CDR3 length: 16 residues. This CDR3 is CSSLPKGQLINYGYTF. CDR3 DNA sequence: TGCAGCAGTCTTCCGAAGGGACAGCTTATCAACTATGGCTACACCTTC.

There are a few counts of this clonotype. The J gene is TRBJ2-1, the V gene TRBV3-1; tentatively, D is TRBD1 or TRBD2 (7 bases each). The CDR3 consists of 14 residues. CDR1 and CDR2 (germline): LGHDT, YNNKEL (reference sequence). The ends were cut back, 2 bases at V and 10 bases at J, with 15 bases in the middle. As DNA, the CDR3 is TGTGCCAGCAGCCAACGACAGGGAGGGGACGAGCAGTTCTTC. Translated: CASSQRQGGDEQFF.

This clonotype has a handful of counts. The CDR3 sequence is CASSIQATSTDTQYF. The CDR3 DNA follows: TGTGCCAGTAGTATCCAGGCGACTAGCACAGATACGCAGTATTTT. The V gene is TRBV19, the J gene TRBJ2-3; no definite D call. Deletions cut 3 bases from V and 0 bases from J, with 10 bases between. Germline V gives CDR1 LNHDA, CDR2 SQIVND (reference sequence). This CDR3 contains 15 residues.

This clonotype occurred a few times. V usage is TRBV7-2 and J usage is TRBJ2-7; a possible D gene is TRBD2 (6 bases). V was shortened by 5 bases and J by 6 bases, with 14 bases between the two germline ends. The CDR3 has 13 amino acids. Germline loops: CDR1 SGHTA, CDR2 FQGNSA. CDR3 sequence: CASSNAGGAEQYV. CDR3 in DNA: TGTGCCAGCAGCAACGCCGGGGGAGCCGAGCAGTACGTC.

This sequence joins TRBV27 and TRBJ2-3; tentatively, D is TRBD1 or TRBD2 (5 bases each). This CDR3 region has 13 residues. The germline gives CDR1 MNHEY, CDR2 SMNVEV (reference sequence). V was pared by 9 bases and J by 1 base, with 11 bases between. The CDR3 spells CASYMGGTDTQYF. Written as DNA, the CDR3 is TGTGCCAGTTATATGGGGGGCACAGATACGCAGTATTTT.

This clonotype was counted between two and nine times. The chain links TRBV5-1 to TRBJ2-2; TRBD1 aligns across 10 bases. The CDR3 has 16 amino acids. V dropped 3 bases and J dropped 3; count of bases not matched to a gene: 5. Germline V gene data show CDR1 as SGHRS and CDR2 as YFSETQ. The chain's CDR3 is CASSSGQGRYTGELFF. DNA for the CDR3: TGCGCCAGCAGCTCGGGACAGGGGAGGTACACCGGGGAGCTGTTTTTT.

In its sample, this clonotype was seen a few times. V and J are TRBV29-1 and TRBJ1-5, with no clear D. V lost 5 bases to trimming and J lost 7 bases, with 15 bases between them. Germline loops: CDR1 SQVTM, CDR2 ANQGSEA. The CDR3 is 13 residues long. The DNA for the CDR3 is TGCAGCGTTTCCCCGGGAGGAGGGCAGCCCCAGCATTTT. The encoded protein is CSVSPGGGQPQHF.

This clonotype occurred a few times. V usage is TRBV4-3 and J usage is TRBJ2-2; 7 bases map to TRBD1. Germline CDR1 LGHNA, CDR2 YSLEER. V was pared by 2 bases and J by 4 bases, with 13 bases of the junction left unmatched. This CDR3 has 18 amino acids. CDR3: CASSQYLIDRESTGELFF. The DNA of the CDR3 is TGCGCCAGCAGCCAATACCTAATCGACAGGGAAAGCACCGGGGAGCTGTTTTTT.

Only a few counts were recorded for this clonotype. This chain links TRBV10-2 with TRBJ2-3, with D maybe TRBD1 (6 bases). Germline CDR1 reads WSHSY; CDR2 reads SAAADI. The CDR3 is 15 amino acids. Deletions cut 7 bases from V and 2 bases from J, with 16 bases between. In nucleotides, the CDR3 is TGCGCCAGCATGACAGGACACCATAACACAGATACGCAGTATTTT. This sequence encodes CASMTGHHNTDTQYF.